This TCR beta chain was captured in a study of cytomegalovirus exposure and HLA in healthy donors. V was clipped by 5 bases and J by 2 bases; unmatched bases: 8. The germline V gene has CDR1 SGHVS and CDR2 FNYEAQ. The CDR3 has 16 amino acids. The PCR had 60 Vbeta and 13 Jbeta primers. Sequencing was performed with immunoSEQ multiplex PCR; in TCRdb, only in-frame clones are kept and a portion is missing. The data contain under 130,000 clones, approximately 64% of them singletons. J is TRBJ1-3 and V is TRBV7-6, with TRBD1 identical over 8 bases. The TCR sequence derives from a woman between 50 and 59 years old in good health and CMV-seronegative. Material: PBMCs. Here the CDR3 reads CASSTSTGVTGNTIYF. The CDR3 nucleotides are TGTGCCAGCAGCACTTCGACAGGGGTTACTGGAAACACCATATATTTT.